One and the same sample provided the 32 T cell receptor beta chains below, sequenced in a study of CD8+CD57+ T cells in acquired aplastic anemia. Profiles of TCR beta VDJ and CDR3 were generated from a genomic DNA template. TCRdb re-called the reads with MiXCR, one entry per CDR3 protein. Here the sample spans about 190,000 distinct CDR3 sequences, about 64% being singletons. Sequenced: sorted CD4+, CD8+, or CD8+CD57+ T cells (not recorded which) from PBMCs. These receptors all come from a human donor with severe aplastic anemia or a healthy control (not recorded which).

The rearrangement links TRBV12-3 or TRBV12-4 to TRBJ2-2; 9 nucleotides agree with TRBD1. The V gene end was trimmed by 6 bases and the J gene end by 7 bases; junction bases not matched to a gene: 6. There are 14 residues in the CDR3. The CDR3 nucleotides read TGTGCCAGCAGGCAACAGGGGGCAGGCGGGGAGCTGTTTTTT. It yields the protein CASRQQGAGGELFF.

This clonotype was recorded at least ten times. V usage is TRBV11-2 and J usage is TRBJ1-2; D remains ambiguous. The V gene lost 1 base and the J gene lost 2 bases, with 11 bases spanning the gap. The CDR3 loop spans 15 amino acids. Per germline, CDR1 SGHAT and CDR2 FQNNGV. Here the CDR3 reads CASSLGVSVNYGYTF. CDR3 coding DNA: TGTGCCAGCAGCTTAGGAGTATCGGTGAACTATGGCTACACCTTC.

CDR3 amino acids: CASSFFTGKRSQETQYF. The CDR3 DNA reads TGTGCCAGCAGCTTCTTTACAGGGAAAAGAAGCCAAGAGACCCAGTACTTC. The gene calls are TRBV7-6 and TRBJ2-5, with D possibly matching TRBD1 (6 bases). The germline V and J ends were trimmed by 3 bases and 1 base, with 18 bases remaining between them. The CDR3 is 17 amino acids. CDR1 is SGHVS, CDR2 FNYEAQ, per germline.

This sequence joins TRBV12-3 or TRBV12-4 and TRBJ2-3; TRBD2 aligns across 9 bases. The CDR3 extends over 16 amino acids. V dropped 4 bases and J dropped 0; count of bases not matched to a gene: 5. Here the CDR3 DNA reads TGTGCCAGCAGTTCGTCGGCGGGAGGGAGCACAGATACGCAGTATTTT. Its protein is CASSSSAGGSTDTQYF.

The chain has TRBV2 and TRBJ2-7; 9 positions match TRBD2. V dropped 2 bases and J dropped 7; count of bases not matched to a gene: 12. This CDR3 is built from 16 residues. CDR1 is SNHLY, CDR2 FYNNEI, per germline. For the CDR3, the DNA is TGTGCCAGCAGTGAAATTGATTTAGCGGGAGTCGGTGAGCAGTACTTC. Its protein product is CASSEIDLAGVGEQYF.

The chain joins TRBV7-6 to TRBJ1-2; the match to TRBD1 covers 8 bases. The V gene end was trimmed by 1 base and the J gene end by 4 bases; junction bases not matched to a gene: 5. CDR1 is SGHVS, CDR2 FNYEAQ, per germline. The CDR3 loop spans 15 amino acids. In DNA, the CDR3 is TGTGCCAGCAGCTTAGGGCAGGGGGCTAGCTATGGCTACACCTTC. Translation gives CASSLGQGASYGYTF.

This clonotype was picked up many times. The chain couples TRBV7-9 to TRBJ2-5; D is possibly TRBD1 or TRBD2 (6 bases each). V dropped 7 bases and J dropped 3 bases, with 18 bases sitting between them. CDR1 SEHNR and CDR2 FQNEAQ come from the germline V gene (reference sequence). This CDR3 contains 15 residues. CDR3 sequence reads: CASTGGGQGKETQYF. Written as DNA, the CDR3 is TGTGCCAGCACCGGGGGCGGGCAGGGCAAAGAGACCCAGTACTTC.

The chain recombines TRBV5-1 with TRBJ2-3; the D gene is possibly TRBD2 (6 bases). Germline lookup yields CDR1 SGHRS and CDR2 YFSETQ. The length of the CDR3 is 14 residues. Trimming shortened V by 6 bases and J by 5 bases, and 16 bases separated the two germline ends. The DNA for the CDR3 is TGCGCCAGCATGTTCACGGGAGCTCAAGATACGCAGTATTTT. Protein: CASMFTGAQDTQYF.

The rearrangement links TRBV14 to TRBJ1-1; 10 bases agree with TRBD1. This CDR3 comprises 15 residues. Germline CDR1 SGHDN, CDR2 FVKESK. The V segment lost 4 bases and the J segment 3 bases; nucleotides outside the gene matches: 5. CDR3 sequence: CASSLRTGGDTEAFF. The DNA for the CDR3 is TGTGCCAGCAGCCTGCGGACAGGGGGGGACACTGAAGCTTTCTTT.

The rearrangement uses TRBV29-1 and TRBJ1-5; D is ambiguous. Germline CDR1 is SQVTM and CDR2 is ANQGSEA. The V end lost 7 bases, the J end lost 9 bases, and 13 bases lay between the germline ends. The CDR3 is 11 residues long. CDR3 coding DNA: TGCAGCGCTGCTGGAGTTTGGCCCCAGCATTTT. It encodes CSAAGVWPQHF. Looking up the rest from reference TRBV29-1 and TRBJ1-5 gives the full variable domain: SAVISQKPSRDICQRGTSLTIQCQVDSQVTMMFWYRQQPGQSLTLIATANQGSEATYESGFVIDKFPISRPNLTFSTLTVSNMSPEDSSIYLCSAAGVWPQHFGDGTRLSIL.

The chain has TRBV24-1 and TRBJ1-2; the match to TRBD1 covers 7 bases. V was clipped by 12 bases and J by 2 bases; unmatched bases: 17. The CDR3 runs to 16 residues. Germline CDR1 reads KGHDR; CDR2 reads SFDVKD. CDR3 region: CASILSRGQRNYGYTF. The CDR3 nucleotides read TGTGCCTCCATACTGAGTAGGGGACAGCGGAACTATGGCTACACCTTC.

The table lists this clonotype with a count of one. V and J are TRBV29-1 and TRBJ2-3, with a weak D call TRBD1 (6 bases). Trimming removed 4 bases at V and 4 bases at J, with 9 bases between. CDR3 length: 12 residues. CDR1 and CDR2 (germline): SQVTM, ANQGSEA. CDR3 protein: CSVGQDADTQYF. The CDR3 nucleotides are TGCAGCGTTGGACAGGATGCAGATACGCAGTATTTT.

CDR3 amino acids: CAISESGSSYNSPLHF. CDR3 sequence (DNA): TGTGCCATCAGTGAGTCAGGGAGCTCCTATAATTCACCCCTCCACTTT. V is TRBV10-3 and J is TRBJ1-6; D unclear. In germline, CDR1 is ENHRY, CDR2 SYGVKD. The CDR3 contains 16 residues. V lost 0 bases and J 0 bases, leaving 6 bases between the germline ends.

The CDR3 DNA reads TGTGCCACCTCGTCGGGACAGGTGTCCTACGAGCAGTACTTC. This encodes CATSSGQVSYEQYF. This sequence joins TRBV24-1 and TRBJ2-7; 8 bases match TRBD1. J lost 1 base, V lost 9 bases, and 7 bases had no gene match. The CDR3 is made up of 14 amino acids. Per the germline V gene, CDR1 is KGHDR and CDR2 is SFDVKD.

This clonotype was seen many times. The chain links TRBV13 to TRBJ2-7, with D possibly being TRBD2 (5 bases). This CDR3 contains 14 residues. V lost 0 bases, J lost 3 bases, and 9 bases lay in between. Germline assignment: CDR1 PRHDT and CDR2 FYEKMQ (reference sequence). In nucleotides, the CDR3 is TGTGCCAGCAGCTTAGGAGCCAGCGGCTACGAGCAGTACTTC. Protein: CASSLGASGYEQYF.

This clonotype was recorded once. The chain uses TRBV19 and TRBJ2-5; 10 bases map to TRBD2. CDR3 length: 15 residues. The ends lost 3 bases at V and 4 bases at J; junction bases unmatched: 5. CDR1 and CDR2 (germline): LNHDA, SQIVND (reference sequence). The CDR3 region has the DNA TGTGCCAGTAGTATTCCAGCGGGGGGGGGAGAGACCCAGTACTTC. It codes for CASSIPAGGGETQYF.

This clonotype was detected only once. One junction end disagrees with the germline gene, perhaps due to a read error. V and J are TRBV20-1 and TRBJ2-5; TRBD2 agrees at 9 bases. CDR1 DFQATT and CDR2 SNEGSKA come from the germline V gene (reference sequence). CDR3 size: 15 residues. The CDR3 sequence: CSAKSGGPLGETQHF. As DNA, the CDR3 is TGCAGTGCCAAGAGCGGGGGGCCTTTAGGGGAGACCCAGCACTTC.

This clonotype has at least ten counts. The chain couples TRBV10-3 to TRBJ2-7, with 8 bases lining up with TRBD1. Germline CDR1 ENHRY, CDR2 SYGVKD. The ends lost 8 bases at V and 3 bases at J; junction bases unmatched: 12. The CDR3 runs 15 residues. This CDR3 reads CAIQVGTGPIYEQYF. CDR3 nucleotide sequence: TGTGCCATCCAGGTGGGGACAGGCCCAATCTACGAGCAGTACTTC.

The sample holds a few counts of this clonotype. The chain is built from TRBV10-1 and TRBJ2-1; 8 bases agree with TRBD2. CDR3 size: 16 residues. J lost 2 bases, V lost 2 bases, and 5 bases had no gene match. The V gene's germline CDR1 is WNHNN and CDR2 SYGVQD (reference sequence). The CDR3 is CASSEGLAPTYNEQFF. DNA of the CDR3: TGCGCCAGCAGTGAGGGACTAGCCCCTACCTACAATGAGCAGTTCTTC.

The CDR3 bases are TGTGCCAGCAGTGACCGAACCAGGGGGCTAGGGGGGAACACTGAAGCTTTCTTT. This gives the protein CASSDRTRGLGGNTEAFF. The chain combines TRBV6-4 with TRBJ1-1, with 8 bases fitting TRBD1. The V and J ends lost 2 bases and 1 base, in that order; junction bases with no gene match: 12. CDR1 and CDR2 from the germline V gene are MRHNA and SNTAGT. The CDR3 runs 18 residues.

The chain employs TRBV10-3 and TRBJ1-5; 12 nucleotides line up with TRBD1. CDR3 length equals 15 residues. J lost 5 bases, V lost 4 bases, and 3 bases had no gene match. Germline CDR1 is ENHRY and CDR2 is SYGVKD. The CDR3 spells CAISGGTGGDQPQHF. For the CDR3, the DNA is TGTGCCATCAGTGGTGGGACAGGGGGCGATCAGCCCCAGCATTTT.

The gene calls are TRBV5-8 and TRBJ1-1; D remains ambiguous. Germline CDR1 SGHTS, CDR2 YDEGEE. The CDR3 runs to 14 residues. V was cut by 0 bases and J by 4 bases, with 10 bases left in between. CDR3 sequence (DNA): TGTGCCAGCAGCTTGGCCAGAAGGAGCACTGAAGCTTTCTTT. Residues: CASSLARRSTEAFF. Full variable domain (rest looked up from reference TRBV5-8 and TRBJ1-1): EAGVTQSPTHLIKTRGQQATLRCSPISGHTSVYWYQQALGLGLQFLLWYDEGEERNRGNFPPRFSGRQFPNYSSELNVNALELEDSALYLCASSLARRSTEAFFGQGTRLTVV.

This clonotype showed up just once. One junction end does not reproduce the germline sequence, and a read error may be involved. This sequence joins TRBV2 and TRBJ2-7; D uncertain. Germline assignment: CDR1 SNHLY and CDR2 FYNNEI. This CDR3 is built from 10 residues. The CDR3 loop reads CASSERERYF. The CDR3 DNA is TGTGCCAGCAGTGAGCGCGAGCGGTACTTC.

CDR3 amino acids: CASSRTKTGELFF. CDR3 nucleotide sequence: TGTGCCAGCAGCCGAACTAAGACCGGGGAGCTGTTTTTT. The chain uses TRBV5-4 and TRBJ2-2; D gene uncertain. Germline V gene lookup returns CDR1 SGHNT and CDR2 YYREEE (reference sequence). This CDR3 comprises 13 residues. V was clipped by 4 bases and J by 5 bases, with 9 bases between them.

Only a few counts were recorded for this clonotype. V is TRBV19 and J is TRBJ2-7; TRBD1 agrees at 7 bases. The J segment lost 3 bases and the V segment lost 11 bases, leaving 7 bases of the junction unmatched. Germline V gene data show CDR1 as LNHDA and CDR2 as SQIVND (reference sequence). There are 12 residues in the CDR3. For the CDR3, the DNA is TGTGCCTCCGGGGACAGCTTCTACGAGCAGTACTTC. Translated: CASGDSFYEQYF.

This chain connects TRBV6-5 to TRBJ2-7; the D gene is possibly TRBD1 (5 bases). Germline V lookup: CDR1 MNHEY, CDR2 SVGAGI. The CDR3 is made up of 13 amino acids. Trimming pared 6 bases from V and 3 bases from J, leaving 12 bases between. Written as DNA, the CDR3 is TGTGCCAGCAGCGCAGGGTTCGACTACGAGCAGTACTTC. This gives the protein CASSAGFDYEQYF.

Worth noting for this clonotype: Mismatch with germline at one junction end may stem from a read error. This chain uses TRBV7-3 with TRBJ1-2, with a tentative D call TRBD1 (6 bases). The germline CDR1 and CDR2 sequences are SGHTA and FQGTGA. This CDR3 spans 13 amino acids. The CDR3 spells CASSLEGDYGYTF. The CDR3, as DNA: TGCGCCAGTAGTTTAGAGGGGGACTATGGCTACACCTTC.

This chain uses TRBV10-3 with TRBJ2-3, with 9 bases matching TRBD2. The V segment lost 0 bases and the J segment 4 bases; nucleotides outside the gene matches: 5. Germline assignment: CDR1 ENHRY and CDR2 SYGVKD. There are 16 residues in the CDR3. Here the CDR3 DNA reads TGTGCCATCAGTGAGTCAAGCGGGGGGCGACCAGATACGCAGTATTTT. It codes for CAISESSGGRPDTQYF.

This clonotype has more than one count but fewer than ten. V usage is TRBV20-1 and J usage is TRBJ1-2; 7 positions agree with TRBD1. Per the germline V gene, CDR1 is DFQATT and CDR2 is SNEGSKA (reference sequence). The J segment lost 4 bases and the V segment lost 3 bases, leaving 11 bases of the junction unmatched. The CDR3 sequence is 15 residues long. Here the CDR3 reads CSARELRQGTYGYTF. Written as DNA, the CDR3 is TGCAGTGCTAGGGAGCTCCGACAGGGAACCTATGGCTACACCTTC.

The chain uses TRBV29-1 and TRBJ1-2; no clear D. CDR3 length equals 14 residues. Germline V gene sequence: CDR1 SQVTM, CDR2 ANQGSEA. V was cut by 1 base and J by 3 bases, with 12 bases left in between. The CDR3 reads CSVEGRFPDYGYTF. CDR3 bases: TGCAGCGTTGAAGGCCGGTTTCCAGACTATGGCTACACCTTC.

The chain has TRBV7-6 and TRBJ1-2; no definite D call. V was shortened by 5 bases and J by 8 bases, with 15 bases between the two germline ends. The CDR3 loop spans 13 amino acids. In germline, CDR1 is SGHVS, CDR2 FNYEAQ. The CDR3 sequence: CASSPAGKYGYTF. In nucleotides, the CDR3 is TGTGCCAGCAGCCCCGCCGGGAAGTACGGCTACACCTTC.

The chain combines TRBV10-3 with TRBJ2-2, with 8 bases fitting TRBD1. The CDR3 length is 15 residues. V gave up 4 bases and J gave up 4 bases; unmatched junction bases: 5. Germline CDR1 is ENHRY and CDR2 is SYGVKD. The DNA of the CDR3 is TGTGCCATCAGTGCTGGACAGGGAGTCACCGGGGAGCTGTTTTTT. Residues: CAISAGQGVTGELFF.